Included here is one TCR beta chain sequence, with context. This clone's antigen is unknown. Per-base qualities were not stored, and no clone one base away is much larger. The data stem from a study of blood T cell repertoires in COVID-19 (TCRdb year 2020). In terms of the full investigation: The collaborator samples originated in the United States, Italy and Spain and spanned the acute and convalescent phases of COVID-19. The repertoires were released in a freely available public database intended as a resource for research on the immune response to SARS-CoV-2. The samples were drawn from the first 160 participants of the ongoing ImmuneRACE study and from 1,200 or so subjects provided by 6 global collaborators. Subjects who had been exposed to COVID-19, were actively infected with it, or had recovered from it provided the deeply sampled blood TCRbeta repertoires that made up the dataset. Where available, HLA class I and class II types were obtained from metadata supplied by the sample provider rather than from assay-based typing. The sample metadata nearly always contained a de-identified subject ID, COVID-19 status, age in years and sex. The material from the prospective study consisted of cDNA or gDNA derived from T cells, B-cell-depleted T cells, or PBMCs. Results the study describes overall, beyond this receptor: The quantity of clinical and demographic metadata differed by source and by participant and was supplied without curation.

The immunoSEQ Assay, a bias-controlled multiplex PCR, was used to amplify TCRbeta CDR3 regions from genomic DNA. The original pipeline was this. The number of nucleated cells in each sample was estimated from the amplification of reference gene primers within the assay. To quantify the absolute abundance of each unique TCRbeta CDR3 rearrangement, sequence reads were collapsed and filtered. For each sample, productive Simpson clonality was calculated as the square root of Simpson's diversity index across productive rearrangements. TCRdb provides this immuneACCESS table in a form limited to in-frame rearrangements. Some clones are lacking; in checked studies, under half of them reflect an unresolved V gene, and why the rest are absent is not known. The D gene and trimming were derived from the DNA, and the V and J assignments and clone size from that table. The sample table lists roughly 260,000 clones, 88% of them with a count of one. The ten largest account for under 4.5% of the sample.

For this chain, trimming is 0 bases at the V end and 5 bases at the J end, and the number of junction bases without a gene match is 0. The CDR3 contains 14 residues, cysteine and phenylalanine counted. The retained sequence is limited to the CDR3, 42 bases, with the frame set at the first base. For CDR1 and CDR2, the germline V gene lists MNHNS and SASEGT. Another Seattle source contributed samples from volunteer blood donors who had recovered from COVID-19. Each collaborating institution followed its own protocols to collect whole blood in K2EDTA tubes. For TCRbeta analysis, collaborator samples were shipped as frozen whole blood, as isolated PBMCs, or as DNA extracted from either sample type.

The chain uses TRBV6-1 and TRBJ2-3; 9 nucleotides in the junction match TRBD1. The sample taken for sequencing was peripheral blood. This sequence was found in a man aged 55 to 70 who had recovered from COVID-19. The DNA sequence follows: TGTGCCAGCAGTGAAGCGACAGGGGGAGATACGCAGTATTTT. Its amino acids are CASSEATGGDTQYF.